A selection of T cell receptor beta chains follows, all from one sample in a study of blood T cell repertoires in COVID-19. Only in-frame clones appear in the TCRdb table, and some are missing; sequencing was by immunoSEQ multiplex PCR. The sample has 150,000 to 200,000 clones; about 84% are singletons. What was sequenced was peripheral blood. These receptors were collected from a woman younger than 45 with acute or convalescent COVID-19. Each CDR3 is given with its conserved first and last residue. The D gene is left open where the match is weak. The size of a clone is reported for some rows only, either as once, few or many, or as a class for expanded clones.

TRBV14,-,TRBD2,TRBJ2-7,TGTGCCAGCAGCCAAGATAGGCCACTAGCGACCTACGAGCAGTACTTC,CASSQDRPLATYEQYF
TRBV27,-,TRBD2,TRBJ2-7,TGTGCCAGCAGGCAGCGGGAGGGTTACTACGAGCAGTACTTC,CASRQREGYYEQYF
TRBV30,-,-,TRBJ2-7,TGTGCCTGGAGTCAGGGGGAGCAGTACTTC,CAWSQGEQYF
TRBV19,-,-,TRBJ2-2,TGTGCCAGTAGTCCCGGGATTCCCGGGGAGCTGTTTTTT,CASSPGIPGELFF
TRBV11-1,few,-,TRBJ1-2,TGTGCCAGCGGCGGCAGAACTAACTATGGCTACACCTTC,CASGGRTNYGYTF
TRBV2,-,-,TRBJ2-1,TGTGCCAGTCATTCCAAGCAGGGGAATGAGCAGTTCTTC,CASHSKQGNEQFF
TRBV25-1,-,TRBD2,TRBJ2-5,TGTGCCAGCAGTGAATGGGCGGGAGTTTATGAGACCCAGTACTTC,CASSEWAGVYETQYF
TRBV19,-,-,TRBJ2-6,TGTGCCAGTAGTATCGACGGGTTGAGGTCTGGGGCCAACGTCCTGACTTTC,CASSIDGLRSGANVLTF
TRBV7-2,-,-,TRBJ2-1,TGTGCCAGCAGCTCCCCCGTCCGGACAGAGAACTCCTACAATGAGCAGTTCTTC,CASSSPVRTENSYNEQFF
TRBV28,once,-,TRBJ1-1,TGTGCCAGCAGAGATGAGTTTGAAGCTTTCTTT,CASRDEFEAFF
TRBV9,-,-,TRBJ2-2,TGTGCCAGCAGCGTACAGGCCCATCGAGGGACCGGGGAGCTGTTTTTT,CASSVQAHRGTGELFF
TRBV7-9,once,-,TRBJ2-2,TGTGCCAGCAGCTTATGGGTTGGGAGCACCGGGGAGCTGTTTTTT,CASSLWVGSTGELFF
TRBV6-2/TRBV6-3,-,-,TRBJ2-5,TGTGCCAGCAGTTCTGGGCTAGCGACAACCCAGTACTTC,CASSSGLATTQYF
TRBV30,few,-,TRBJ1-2,TGTGCCTGGAGCTCAGGGTTAGGAGGCTACACCTTC,CAWSSGLGGYTF
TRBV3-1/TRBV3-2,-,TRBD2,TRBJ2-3,TGTGCCAGCAGCCAGTCTAGCGGGAGCTCAGATACGCAGTATTTT,CASSQSSGSSDTQYF
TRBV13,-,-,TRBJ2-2,TGTGCCAGCAGCTTGCGGGGGGAGCTGTTTTTT,CASSLRGELFF
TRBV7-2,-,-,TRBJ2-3,TGTGCCAGCAGCTTATCTACAGATACGCAGTATTTT,CASSLSTDTQYF
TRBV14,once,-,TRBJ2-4,TGTGCCAGCAGCCAAGTCCCCAGAAGTAAAAACATTCAGTACTTC,CASSQVPRSKNIQYF
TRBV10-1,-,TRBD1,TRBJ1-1,TGCGCCAGCAGTGAGTCTTTGCCAGGGGGAGCTTTCTTT,CASSESLPGGAFF
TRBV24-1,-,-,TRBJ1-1,TGTGCCACCAGTGATCCCCGCACACCCGGGACTGAAGCTTTCTTT,CATSDPRTPGTEAFF
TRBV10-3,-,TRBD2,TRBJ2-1,TGTGCCATCAGCGCATCTGGGTCAACGACTAGCGGGTCCTACAATGAGCAGTTCTTC,CAISASGSTTSGSYNEQFF
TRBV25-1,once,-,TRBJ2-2,TGTGCCAGCAGTGAATGGGGAGGTACGAACACCGGGGAGCTGTTTTTT,CASSEWGGTNTGELFF
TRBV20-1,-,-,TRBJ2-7,TGCAGTGCTACCGGAGACTTCGAGCAGTACTTC,CSATGDFEQYF
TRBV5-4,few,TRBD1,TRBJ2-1,TGTGCCAGCAGCCCGACAGGGGGGTCCCACAATGAGCAGTTCTTC,CASSPTGGSHNEQFF
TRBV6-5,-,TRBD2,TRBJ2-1,TGTGCCAGCAGTTTTCAGCGGGGGCCTTCCAATGAGCAGTTCTTC,CASSFQRGPSNEQFF
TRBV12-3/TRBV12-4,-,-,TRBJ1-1,TGTGCCAGCAGCCAACAGGGAAACGAAGCTTTCTTT,CASSQQGNEAFF
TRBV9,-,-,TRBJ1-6,TGTGCCAGCAGCTTTAGACAGGAGTATTCACCCCTCCACTTT,CASSFRQEYSPLHF
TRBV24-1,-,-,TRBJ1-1,TGTGCCACCAGTAGGGGAGGGAACACTGAAGCTTTCTTT,CATSRGGNTEAFF
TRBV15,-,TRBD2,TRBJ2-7,TGTGCCACCAGCAGAGCAGGACTAGCCTACGAGCAGTACTTC,CATSRAGLAYEQYF
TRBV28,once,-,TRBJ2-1,TGTGCCAGCAGTTCCATGCCGGGAAACAATGAGCAGTTCTTC,CASSSMPGNNEQFF
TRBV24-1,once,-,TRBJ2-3,TGTGCCACCAGTGACACTCTCCGACTAGACGGCACAGATACGCAGTATTTT,CATSDTLRLDGTDTQYF
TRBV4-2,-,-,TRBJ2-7,TGTGCCAGCAGCCAAGATGGAGGGGGGGCTAGCGAGCAGTACTTC,CASSQDGGGASEQYF
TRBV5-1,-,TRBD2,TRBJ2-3,TGCGCCAGCAGCTTGGCGGGGGGTCGGGATACGCAGTATTTT,CASSLAGGRDTQYF
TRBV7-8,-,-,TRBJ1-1,TGTGCCAGCAGCACCCCGGCAGGGATCACTGAAGCTTTCTTT,CASSTPAGITEAFF
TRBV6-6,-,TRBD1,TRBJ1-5,TGTGCCAGCAGGTCTTTACAGGGGGCAGTGGATCAGCCCCAGCATTTT,CASRSLQGAVDQPQHF
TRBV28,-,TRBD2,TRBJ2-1,TGTGCCAGCAGTATTACGACTAGCGGGAGGGCGGATGGAAGGTTCTTC,CASSITTSGRADGRFF
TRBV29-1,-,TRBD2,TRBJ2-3,TGCAGCGCCACGATTGCCCCAACTAGCGGGAGGGTCCGGACTAGCACAGATACGCAGTATTTT,CSATIAPTSGRVRTSTDTQYF
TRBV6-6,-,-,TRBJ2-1,TGTGCCAGCAACGGAGGCTACAATGAGCAGTTCTTC,CASNGGYNEQFF
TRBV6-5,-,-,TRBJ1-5,TGTGCCAGCAGTTCTAGGACAGGCAATCAGCCCCAGCATTTT,CASSSRTGNQPQHF
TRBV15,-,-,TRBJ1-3,TGTGCCACCAGCAGAGATGGGAGGGCATGGAAAAACACCATATATTTT,CATSRDGRAWKNTIYF
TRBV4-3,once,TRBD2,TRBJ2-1,TGCGCCAGCAGCCGCACTAGCGGGGGGATCTACAATGAGCAGTTCTTC,CASSRTSGGIYNEQFF